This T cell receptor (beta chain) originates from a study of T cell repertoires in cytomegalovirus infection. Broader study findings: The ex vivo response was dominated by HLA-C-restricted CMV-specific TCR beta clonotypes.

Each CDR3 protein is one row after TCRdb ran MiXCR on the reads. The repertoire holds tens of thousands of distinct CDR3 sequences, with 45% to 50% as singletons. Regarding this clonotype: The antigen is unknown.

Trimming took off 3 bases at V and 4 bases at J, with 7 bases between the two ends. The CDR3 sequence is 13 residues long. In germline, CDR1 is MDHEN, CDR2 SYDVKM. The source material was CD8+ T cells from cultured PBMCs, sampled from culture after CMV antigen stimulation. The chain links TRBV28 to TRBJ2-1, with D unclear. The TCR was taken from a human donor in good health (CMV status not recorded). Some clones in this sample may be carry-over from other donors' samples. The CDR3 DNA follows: TGTGCCAGCAGTTTGCAGAGATACAATGAGCAGTTCTTC. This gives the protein CASSLQRYNEQFF. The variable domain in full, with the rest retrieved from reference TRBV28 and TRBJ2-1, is DVKVTQSSRYLVKRTGEKVFLECVQDMDHENMFWYRQDPGLGLRLIYFSYDVKMKEKGDIPEGYSVSREKKERFSLILESASTNQTSMYLCASSLQRYNEQFFGPGTRLTVL.